The 8 T cell receptor beta chains presented below share a single source sample, sequenced in a study of identical twins. TCRdb re-derived calls from the 5' RACE reads in MiXCR, one entry per CDR3 protein. The sample consists of roughly 770,000 distinct CDR3 sequences, roughly 20% of them appearing once. The sample was also reused in another study, on T cells expressing NK-cell markers.

Material for sequencing was PBMCs. The origin of the receptors is a woman under 30 in good health.

The chain recombines TRBV12-3 or TRBV12-4 with TRBJ2-1; no clear D. The CDR3 has 16 residues. The V and J ends lost 6 bases and 8 bases respectively, with 23 bases between them. The CDR3 loop is CASRYGRAPLTDEQFF. The DNA for the CDR3 is TGTGCCAGCAGATATGGCAGAGCCCCACTTACGGATGAGCAGTTCTTC.

This clonotype was seen a handful of times. CDR3 in DNA: TGCAGCGTTGAAATTATCCCCGGGGAGCTGTTTTTT. Its translation is CSVEIIPGELFF. V and J are TRBV29-1 and TRBJ2-2; D call uncertain. The CDR3 is 12 amino acids. V lost 2 bases and J lost 6, with 7 bases in between. From germline, CDR1 is SQVTM and CDR2 ANQGSEA.

This clonotype has a handful of counts. This chain joins TRBV7-2 and TRBJ1-2; a possible D gene is TRBD1 (5 bases). Germline V gene sequence: CDR1 SGHTA, CDR2 FQGNSA. V was cut by 1 base and J by 6 bases, with 15 bases left in between. This CDR3 region has 15 residues. CDR3: CASSLVAEGAHGYTF. The CDR3 region has the DNA TGTGCCAGCAGCTTAGTGGCCGAAGGGGCGCATGGCTACACCTTC. Full variable domain (rest looked up from reference TRBV7-2 and TRBJ1-2): GAGVSQSPSNKVTEKGKDVELRCDPISGHTALYWYRQSLGQGLEFLIYFQGNSAPDKSGLPSDRFSAERTGGSVSTLTIQRTQQEDSAVYLCASSLVAEGAHGYTFGSGTRLTVV.

This clonotype was picked up a small number of times. The chain recombines TRBV9 with TRBJ1-2; D ambiguous. CDR1 and CDR2 (germline): SGDLS, YYNGEE. Trimming removed 6 bases at V and 4 bases at J, with 16 bases between. The CDR3 consists of 14 residues. The CDR3: CASIGHHTVYGYTF. The CDR3 region has the DNA TGTGCCAGCATCGGCCATCACACCGTCTATGGCTACACCTTC. The variable domain in full, with the rest retrieved from reference TRBV9 and TRBJ1-2, is DSGVTQTPKHLITATGQRVTLRCSPRSGDLSVYWYQQSLDQGLQFLIQYYNGEERAKGNILERFSAQQFPDLHSELNLSSLELGDSALYFCASIGHHTVYGYTFGSGTRLTVV.

The rearrangement joins TRBV7-3 to TRBJ2-3; D could derive from TRBD1 or TRBD2 (5 bases each). V was pared by 0 bases and J by 5 bases, with 9 bases between. CDR3 size: 14 residues. Per the germline V gene, CDR1 is SGHTA and CDR2 is FQGTGA. CDR3 sequence (DNA): TGTGCCAGCAGCTTAACGGGACCTCGAGATACGCAGTATTTT. It translates to CASSLTGPRDTQYF. Full variable domain (remainder filled in from reference TRBV7-3 and TRBJ2-3): GAGVSQTPSNKVTEKGKYVELRCDPISGHTALYWYRQSLGQGPEFLIYFQGTGAADDSGLPNDRFFAVRPEGSVSTLKIQRTERGDSAVYLCASSLTGPRDTQYFGPGTRLTVL.

This clonotype was picked up a small number of times. The chain uses TRBV20-1 and TRBJ2-7, with D unclear. The ends were cut back, 5 bases at V and 9 bases at J, with 14 bases in the middle. The V gene's germline CDR1 is DFQATT and CDR2 SNEGSKA (reference sequence). This CDR3 comprises 11 residues. The CDR3, as DNA: TGCAGTGCTGGCAACAAACTCGGGCAGTACTTC. It translates to CSAGNKLGQYF.

With respect to this clonotype: Relative to the germline gene, one junction end is altered; a read error may explain this. The rearrangement uses TRBV12-3 or TRBV12-4 and TRBJ2-3; 7 bases match TRBD2. The CDR3 has 15 amino acids. CDR3 residues: CTSSFRTSGTDTQYF. The DNA of the CDR3 is TGTACCAGCAGTTTCCGCACTAGCGGCACAGATACGCAGTATTTT.

This clonotype was counted at least ten times. The gene calls are TRBV18 and TRBJ1-1; 7 bases align to TRBD1. Per the germline V gene, CDR1 is KGHSH and CDR2 is LQKENI. With V trimmed by 5 bases and J by 5 bases, 2 bases remained unmatched. The CDR3 contains 12 residues. CDR3 sequence reads: CASSEDRTEAFF. The CDR3 coding sequence is TGTGCCAGCTCAGAGGACAGGACTGAAGCTTTCTTT.